These 2 T cell receptor beta chains came from one sample sequenced in a study of T cells in Graves' hyperthyroidism and ophthalmopathy. RNA transcripts yielded amplified TCR beta CDR3 regions. Researchers ran a first-round RT-PCR on the TCR CDR3 using the HTBI primer set. MiXCR, run by TCRdb on the multiplex PCR reads, gives a single entry per CDR3 protein. The table includes some 720,000 distinct CDR3 sequences, over 15% detected once. Sequences were obtained from blood. These receptors all come from a man aged 18-30 years with Graves' hyperthyroidism.

The chain employs TRBV30 and TRBJ2-2; D call uncertain. Germline V gene sequence: CDR1 GTSNPN, CDR2 SVGIG (reference sequence). The CDR3 spans 12 residues. Trimming shortened V by 8 bases and J by 2 bases, and 9 bases separated the two germline ends. Here the CDR3 reads CAHSDNTGELFF. The CDR3 DNA reads as TGTGCCCACTCGGATAACACCGGGGAGCTGTTTTTT.

This chain joins TRBV6-5 and TRBJ1-5; a possible D gene is TRBD1 (6 bases). The CDR3 consists of 14 residues. V lost 2 bases to trimming and J lost 2 bases, with 7 bases between them. Germline CDR1 MNHEY, CDR2 SVGAGI. CDR3 nucleotides: TGTGCCAGCAGTTACCGACAGGGCAATCAGCCCCAGCATTTT. Translation gives CASSYRQGNQPQHF.